The following is a T cell receptor (beta chain) sequence with its context. No cognate antigen has been identified for it. No base quality information exists; no much larger clone differs at one position. Genomic DNA was the input for TRB sequencing, which was run either with the immunoSEQ assay at survey resolution or with the hsTCRB kit. Under the source paper's analysis protocol: The immunoSEQ software was used for initial read processing, and the LymphoSeq R package was used for repertoire analyses. For each TRB dataset, clonality was calculated as 1 minus normalized Shannon entropy, and the Gini coefficient was computed as well. Phenotypes of unsorted samples were inferred by mapping TRB sequences from sorted subsets of the recipient or donor onto the same recipient's unsorted samples. Imported from immuneACCESS, the table was reduced by TCRdb to in-frame sequences with V and J called. These copies leave out some clones; in studies compared against another copy, an unresolved V gene accounts for under half, and the cause of the remainder is not known. That table supplies the V and J calls and clone size; D and trimming were determined from the DNA. This sample has fewer than 55,000 clones in its table, and 94% of those were observed once. 2.9% of the sample is in the top ten clones.

This sample is part of a study of T cells after posttransplantation cyclophosphamide (dated by TCRdb to about 2016). At the level of the whole study: Using TRB sequencing, the study followed how the T cell repertoire reconstituted after myeloablative bone marrow transplantation in which posttransplantation cyclophosphamide served as GVHD prophylaxis. Samples from 35 PTCy-treated patients, along with samples from around 16 of their related bone marrow donors, underwent antigen receptor sequencing. TRB sequencing was performed on blood from all 35 or so PTCy patients with 1-year posttransplant specimens. Up to roughly 3 additional blood samples from 2 to 5.2 years after transplant were also TRB-sequenced in 3 patients, as was pretransplant blood from several patients. Because TRA and TRB clonality correlated tightly in under ten samples, the subsequent TCR analyses were limited to TRB only. Public TRB sequences were searched against a database of over 3,500 sequences associated with responses to pathogens, tumor antigens, self-antigens and alloantigens.

Peripheral blood samples were provided by related bone marrow donors on the day of marrow donation. Peripheral blood and bone marrow mononuclear cells were isolated by Ficoll-Hypaque density centrifugation and were cryopreserved. Inclusive of the bounding cysteine and phenylalanine, the CDR3 is 15 residues long. Only the CDR3 part of the read is kept: 45 bases, read in frame from the first base. The germline V gene yields SGHAT for CDR1 and FQNNGV for CDR2. V lost 6 bases and J lost 2 bases; the stretch between them is 13 bases long. What the authors observed across the whole study: Across the approximately 45 patients, TRB clonality was highly associated with recipient CMV seropositivity and CMV reactivation, and diversity with PTCy was similar to that in the CNI/methotrexate controls. The TRB repertoires of T cells infiltrating skin or the GI tract showed only limited overlap with the TRB repertoires found in blood. Donor-recipient similarity was low at 1-2 months but rose over the first year, and later blood repertoires were often dominated by donor CD8+ memory clones.

The origin of this receptor is a woman aged 30 to 39 in good health and a related stem cell transplant donor. The sequence joins TRBV11-2 to TRBJ2-2, with the identity of the D gene unclear. Sequenced material: PBMCs. The bases are TGTGCCAGCAGAGCAACAGTTGTAAACACCGGGGAGCTGTTTTTT. It is translated as CASRATVVNTGELFF.